Given below is one T cell receptor (beta chain) in context. These data are taken from a study of blood T cells in healthy people across ages. The use of a sample-barcoded 5' primer and a J-beta primer mix characterized a second PCR of roughly 6 to 12 cycles. Each TCR beta cDNA got a 12-nucleotide random molecular identifier. TCRdb recomputed calls from the 5' RACE reads with MiXCR, one row per CDR3 protein. Seen here are 550,000 to 750,000 distinct CDR3 sequences, roughly 20% observed once, and the top ten hold roughly 3.4%. Unmatched junction bases numbered 4, after V lost 7 bases and J lost 4 bases. The CDR3 loop spans 13 amino acids. Germline V gives CDR1 MNHNS, CDR2 SASEGT.

The sequence was obtained from an older man in good health. The rearrangement joins TRBV6-1 to TRBJ1-2; 9 positions match TRBD1. The sequencing sample was made of blood. The CDR3 nucleotides are TGTGCCAGCATCCCGACAGGGGGCTATGGCTACACCTTC. Its protein is CASIPTGGYGYTF.